A single sample is the source of the 21 T cell receptor beta chains below, sequenced in a study of shared clonotypes between healthy human individuals (dated by TCRdb to the early 2020s). Libraries came from the immunoSEQ multiplex PCR assay. Entries here come from immuneACCESS through TCRdb and include only in-frame sequences with V and J called. Some clones fail to appear in such tables; in the studies checked, an unresolved V gene covers under half of the shortfall, and the cause of the remainder is unknown. The sample profile shows approximately 1,500,000 clones; roughly 98% of them were found once. The ten largest account for about 0.45% of the sample. The specimen was naive CD4+ T cells sorted from blood. The sample's cell subset or site, from its label and the paper: CD45RA+ positively selected. The receptors originated from a man aged 25-40 years in good health.

The CDR3 DNA follows: TGTGCCAGCAGGGGGACAGGTTACATCGATCAGTTCTTC. It encodes CASRGTGYIDQFF. The rearrangement joins TRBV6-1 to TRBJ2-1; 8 bases are a match to TRBD1. Trimming took 6 bases from V and 13 from J; bases not matched to a gene: 11. This CDR3 is 13 amino acids long. The germline V gene encodes CDR1 MNHNS and CDR2 SASEGT.

The J gene is TRBJ2-5, the V gene TRBV5-4; possibly TRBD2 for D (5 bases). The CDR3 contains 14 residues. Trimming stripped 3 bases from V and 1 base from J, with 10 bases between. The germline V gene has CDR1 SGHNT and CDR2 YYREEE (reference sequence). DNA for the CDR3: TGTGCCAGCAGCTCGCCTACTAGCCAAGAGACCCAGTACTTC. Protein product: CASSSPTSQETQYF.

The chain combines TRBV5-1 with TRBJ2-7, with D perhaps matching TRBD1 or TRBD2 (5 bases each). Between the trimmed V and J ends, which lost 0 bases and 6 bases, there was a span of 16 bases. Germline V gene data show CDR1 as SGHRS and CDR2 as YFSETQ. The CDR3 runs 15 residues. CDR3 bases: TGCGCCAGCAGCTTGGCTTTTGGGCCTGGGGGCGAGCAGTACTTC. This codes for CASSLAFGPGGEQYF.

The V and J genes are TRBV7-9 and TRBJ2-3; D is unresolved. The V gene lost 7 bases and the J gene lost 0 bases, with 5 bases spanning the gap. Germline V gene sequence: CDR1 SEHNR, CDR2 FQNEAQ (reference sequence). The CDR3 sequence is 12 residues long. Written as DNA, the CDR3 is TGTGCCAGCACCTTTAGCACAGATACGCAGTATTTT. Residues: CASTFSTDTQYF.

V gene TRBV28 combines with J gene TRBJ1-5, with D perhaps TRBD1 (5 bases). Trimming shortened V by 10 bases and J by 6 bases, and 13 bases separated the two germline ends. The CDR3 sequence is 12 residues long. The germline V gene has CDR1 MDHEN and CDR2 SYDVKM. Written as DNA, the CDR3 is TGTGCCACTTGTCAGGGCCCTCAGCCCCAGCATTTT. It codes for CATCQGPQPQHF.

The rearrangement joins TRBV30 to TRBJ2-3, with D perhaps matching TRBD2 (6 bases). V was pared by 3 bases and J by 2 bases, with 12 bases between. The CDR3 spans 14 residues. CDR1 is GTSNPN, CDR2 SVGIG, per germline (reference sequence). CDR3 protein: CAWSPGLLTDTQYF. The CDR3 nucleotides read TGTGCCTGGAGCCCGGGACTCCTCACAGATACGCAGTATTTT.

This chain uses TRBV7-9 with TRBJ2-3; D may match TRBD1 or TRBD2 (5 bases each). This CDR3 has 15 residues. Germline CDR1 SEHNR, CDR2 FQNEAQ (reference sequence). Trimming removed 3 bases at V and 6 bases at J, with 16 bases between. As DNA, the CDR3 is TGTGCCAGCAGCTTTTCCGGGGCTGAGCTTGATACGCAGTATTTT. This encodes CASSFSGAELDTQYF.

As regards this clone: Other DNA sequences from this sample encode an identical CDR3 as well. The chain employs TRBV18 and TRBJ2-5; D call uncertain. Trimming left V 3 bases short and J 5 bases short, with 4 bases between. CDR1 is KGHSH, CDR2 LQKENI, per germline. The CDR3 loop spans 11 amino acids. The DNA of the CDR3 is TGTGCCAGCTCACCTACGGAGACCCAGTACTTC. Protein: CASSPTETQYF.

The V and J genes are TRBV25-1 and TRBJ2-1; tentatively, D is TRBD2 (5 bases). Trimming removed 10 bases at V and 2 bases at J, with 18 bases between. Germline-derived CDR1 and CDR2 are MGHDK and SYGVNS. The CDR3 totals 15 residues. The CDR3 coding sequence is TGTGCCACCGAGGGTAGGGTTAGGACCTACAATGAGCAGTTCTTC. It is translated as CATEGRVRTYNEQFF.

The gene calls are TRBV6-6 and TRBJ1-4; D may be TRBD1 (6 bases). Trimming shortened V by 2 bases and J by 8 bases, and 18 bases separated the two germline ends. CDR1 is MNHNY and CDR2 is SVGAGI in the germline V gene (reference sequence). The CDR3 is 16 residues long. The CDR3 DNA follows: TGTGCCAGCAGTTACGGTGGGGGCCCTGCTGGGGAAAAACTGTTTTTT. Translating gives CASSYGGGPAGEKLFF.

In this sample, this clone turned up once. The gene calls are TRBV5-5 and TRBJ2-7; weak D call: TRBD1 (7 bases). This CDR3 is built from 15 residues. Deletions cut 5 bases from V and 3 bases from J, with 18 bases between. The V gene's germline CDR1 is SGHKS and CDR2 YYEKEE (reference sequence). The CDR3: CASRGRDRLNYEQYF. The CDR3 DNA reads as TGTGCCAGCAGAGGGCGGGACAGACTTAACTACGAGCAGTACTTC.

V usage is TRBV7-2 and J usage is TRBJ2-3, with TRBD2 matching 14 bases. V was clipped by 3 bases and J by 8 bases; unmatched bases: 1. CDR3 size: 14 residues. Germline CDR1 reads SGHTA; CDR2 reads FQGNSA. The CDR3 DNA is TGTGCCAGCAGCTTTGGACTAGCGGGAGGTACGCAGTATTTT. This gives the protein CASSFGLAGGTQYF.

The rearrangement links TRBV6-6 to TRBJ1-4; D remains ambiguous. The ends were cut back, 2 bases at V and 4 bases at J, with 8 bases in the middle. CDR3 length: 14 residues. The germline CDR1 and CDR2 sequences are MNHNY and SVGAGI (reference sequence). The CDR3 reads CASSYRALNEKLFF. The CDR3, as DNA: TGTGCCAGCAGTTACCGGGCCCTTAATGAAAAACTGTTTTTT.

V is TRBV7-6 and J is TRBJ2-1; 8 bases fit TRBD2. Germline assignment: CDR1 SGHVS and CDR2 FNYEAQ. The trim removed 4 bases at V and 4 bases at J, leaving 6 bases unmatched. The length of the CDR3 is 15 residues. The CDR3 bases are TGTGCCAGCAGCTCCGGGAGGGCGGATTACAATGAGCAGTTCTTC. Its protein product is CASSSGRADYNEQFF. Using reference TRBV7-6 and TRBJ2-1 for the parts outside the CDR3, the full variable domain is GAGVSQSPRYKVTKRGQDVALRCDPISGHVSLYWYRQALGQGPEFLTYFNYEAQQDKSGLPNDRFSAERPEGSISTLTIQRTEQRDSAMYRCASSSGRADYNEQFFGPGTRLTVL.

The chain employs TRBV2 and TRBJ1-2, with 9 bases fitting TRBD1. V gave up 6 bases and J gave up 5 bases; unmatched junction bases: 4. The CDR3 sequence is 13 residues long. Germline V gives CDR1 SNHLY, CDR2 FYNNEI. This CDR3 reads CASRGQGLYGYTF. CDR3 nucleotide sequence: TGTGCCAGCAGGGGACAGGGCCTTTATGGCTACACCTTC. Using reference TRBV2 and TRBJ1-2 for the parts outside the CDR3, the full variable domain is EPEVTQTPSHQVTQMGQEVILRCVPISNHLYFYWYRQILGQKVEFLVSFYNNEISEKSEIFDDQFSVERPDGSNFTLKIRSTKLEDSAMYFCASRGQGLYGYTFGSGTRLTVV.

J is TRBJ2-5 and V is TRBV30; 7 bases map to TRBD1. J lost 4 bases, V lost 8 bases, and 10 bases had no gene match. The CDR3 is 13 residues long. Germline V lookup: CDR1 GTSNPN, CDR2 SVGIG (reference sequence). In nucleotides, the CDR3 is TGTGCCCTTGACAGGGTGGGTGTAGAGACCCAGTACTTC. Protein product: CALDRVGVETQYF.

The genes are TRBV29-1 and TRBJ2-7; 7 positions match TRBD1. CDR3 length equals 13 residues. The V segment lost 6 bases and the J segment 4 bases; nucleotides outside the gene matches: 9. Germline lookup yields CDR1 SQVTM and CDR2 ANQGSEA. The CDR3 sequence: CSVYRDSPYEQYF. The DNA of the CDR3 is TGCAGCGTGTACCGGGACAGCCCTTACGAGCAGTACTTC.

Here the CDR3 DNA reads TGCGCCAGCAGCTTGGTTGGGCACGGTGAAAAACTGTTTTTT. Its translation is CASSLVGHGEKLFF. The gene calls are TRBV5-1 and TRBJ1-4, with unresolved D. This CDR3 comprises 14 residues. Germline V gene data show CDR1 as SGHRS and CDR2 as YFSETQ. V dropped 0 bases and J dropped 7 bases, with 10 bases sitting between them.

In this sample, this clone turned up once. This rearrangement joins TRBV9 to TRBJ2-5; 8 positions agree with TRBD2. The junction had 12 bases not matched to a gene; V was cut back by 3 bases and J by 5 bases. The CDR3 is 16 amino acids. Germline lookup yields CDR1 SGDLS and CDR2 YYNGEE. This CDR3 is CASSAETGLVSETQYF. The CDR3 nucleotides read TGTGCCAGCAGCGCGGAGACGGGACTAGTTTCGGAGACCCAGTACTTC. Together with reference TRBV9 and TRBJ2-5, the CDR3 gives the full variable domain: DSGVTQTPKHLITATGQRVTLRCSPRSGDLSVYWYQQSLDQGLQFLIQYYNGEERAKGNILERFSAQQFPDLHSELNLSSLELGDSALYFCASSAETGLVSETQYFGPGTRLLVL.

The rearrangement joins TRBV2 to TRBJ1-4; D gene unclear. Trimming shortened V by 7 bases and J by 0 bases, and 6 bases separated the two germline ends. Germline V gene data show CDR1 as SNHLY and CDR2 as FYNNEI. The CDR3 totals 13 residues. The CDR3 DNA is TGTGCCAGCACGAGTTCAACTAATGAAAAACTGTTTTTT. Translation gives CASTSSTNEKLFF.

The CDR3 region has the DNA TGCGCCAGCAGCCGACAGGGGGCCGAACAGGGTGGGGAGCTGTTTTTT. This gives the protein CASSRQGAEQGGELFF. This chain joins TRBV5-1 and TRBJ2-2; 10 bases are shared with TRBD1. The CDR3 sequence is 16 residues long. The ends lost 4 bases at V and 8 bases at J; junction bases unmatched: 11. Germline CDR1 is SGHRS and CDR2 is YFSETQ.